This is a list of T cell receptor beta chains from one sample in a study of blood T cell repertoires in COVID-19. Sequencing used immunoSEQ multiplex PCR; TCRdb keeps in-frame clones, though not all of them. This sample has 95,000 to 150,000 clones, with over 75% found just once. The sample comprised peripheral blood. These receptors were collected from a woman in her seventies with acute or convalescent COVID-19. The CDR3 runs from the conserved cysteine through the conserved F or W. Each record gives: clone size, J gene, D gene, V gene, CDR3 DNA, CDR3 protein. D genes are given only for firm matches. Size is omitted from some rows. Given values are once, few, many or a class for expanded clones.

clone_size: .
j_call: TRBJ1-2
d_call: .
v_call: TRBV2
cdr3_nt: TGTGCCAGCAGTGAACTTGGGCCGACCGGCTACACCTTC
cdr3_aa: CASSELGPTGYTF

clone_size: once
j_call: TRBJ1-2
d_call: .
v_call: TRBV7-6
cdr3_nt: TGTGCCAGCAGCTTATCGACAGGAGAAACCTATGGCTACACCTTC
cdr3_aa: CASSLSTGETYGYTF

clone_size: .
j_call: TRBJ1-3
d_call: TRBD1
v_call: TRBV7-8
cdr3_nt: TGTGCCAGCAGCTCGACATGGGGACAGGGGAGTTATGGAAACACCATATATTTT
cdr3_aa: CASSSTWGQGSYGNTIYF

clone_size: .
j_call: TRBJ1-1
d_call: .
v_call: TRBV19
cdr3_nt: TGTGCCAGTAGCCGACACCTGACAAACACTGAAGCTTTCTTT
cdr3_aa: CASSRHLTNTEAFF

clone_size: .
j_call: TRBJ2-7
d_call: TRBD1
v_call: TRBV3-1/TRBV3-2
cdr3_nt: TGTGCCAGCAGCCAAGATCCCGGACAGGGACGGGAGCAGTACTTC
cdr3_aa: CASSQDPGQGREQYF

clone_size: .
j_call: TRBJ1-1
d_call: TRBD1
v_call: TRBV5-1
cdr3_nt: TGCGCCAGCAGCTACGGGACAGGGACCAACACTGAAGCTTTCTTT
cdr3_aa: CASSYGTGTNTEAFF

clone_size: .
j_call: TRBJ1-6
d_call: TRBD1
v_call: TRBV11-2
cdr3_nt: TGTGCCAGCAGCCCCGGACAGGTTAATTCACCCCTCCACTTT
cdr3_aa: CASSPGQVNSPLHF

clone_size: .
j_call: TRBJ2-3
d_call: TRBD2
v_call: TRBV18
cdr3_nt: TGTGCCAGCTCCAACACCCCCGAAGGGCGGGGGGGCCCGCAGTATTTT
cdr3_aa: CASSNTPEGRGGPQYF

clone_size: .
j_call: TRBJ1-1
d_call: .
v_call: TRBV11-1
cdr3_nt: TGTGCCAGCAGCTTAGTCAGGATTACTGAAGCTTTCTTT
cdr3_aa: CASSLVRITEAFF

clone_size: .
j_call: TRBJ2-2
d_call: TRBD1
v_call: TRBV7-2
cdr3_nt: TGTGCCAGCAGCCGGGACAGGGCGAACACCGGGGAGCTGTTTTTT
cdr3_aa: CASSRDRANTGELFF

clone_size: .
j_call: TRBJ2-3
d_call: .
v_call: TRBV12-3/TRBV12-4
cdr3_nt: TGTGCCAGCAGTTTAGATCGTCTTGATACGCAGTATTTT
cdr3_aa: CASSLDRLDTQYF

clone_size: .
j_call: TRBJ1-4
d_call: TRBD1
v_call: TRBV4-1
cdr3_nt: TGCGCCAGCAGCCAAGAGACAGGGGCCCGCACCCATGAAAAACTGTTTTTT
cdr3_aa: CASSQETGARTHEKLFF

clone_size: .
j_call: TRBJ2-5
d_call: .
v_call: TRBV2
cdr3_nt: TGTGCCAGCACCAAAAGGGGCCTAGGAGGGAGCCACCAAGAGACCCAGTACTTC
cdr3_aa: CASTKRGLGGSHQETQYF

clone_size: .
j_call: TRBJ1-5
d_call: .
v_call: TRBV19
cdr3_nt: TGTGCCAGTAGTATAGGACAGAGTCGCAATCAGCCCCAGCATTTT
cdr3_aa: CASSIGQSRNQPQHF

clone_size: few
j_call: TRBJ1-2
d_call: .
v_call: TRBV6-2/TRBV6-3
cdr3_nt: TGTGCCAGCAGCATCGACAGTTGGGATGGCTACACCTTC
cdr3_aa: CASSIDSWDGYTF

clone_size: .
j_call: TRBJ1-1
d_call: .
v_call: TRBV7-3
cdr3_nt: TGTGCCAGCAGCCCAGGGTTCAATCTTCGGGAAGCTTTCTTT
cdr3_aa: CASSPGFNLREAFF

clone_size: .
j_call: TRBJ1-2
d_call: TRBD1
v_call: TRBV2
cdr3_nt: TGTGCCAGCAGGGGACAGGCCTTGACTAACTATGGCTACACCTTC
cdr3_aa: CASRGQALTNYGYTF

clone_size: .
j_call: TRBJ2-3
d_call: .
v_call: TRBV11-2
cdr3_nt: TGTGCCAGCAGCTTCGCAAGGGGGGGGTCTGTTACGCAGTATTTT
cdr3_aa: CASSFARGGSVTQYF

clone_size: .
j_call: TRBJ2-5
d_call: TRBD2
v_call: TRBV5-4
cdr3_nt: TGTGCCAGCAGCTCCCGGACTAGCGGTTACCAAGAGACCCAGTACTTC
cdr3_aa: CASSSRTSGYQETQYF

clone_size: .
j_call: TRBJ1-5
d_call: .
v_call: TRBV27
cdr3_nt: TGTGCCAGCAGCTTAAACCCAATGGGAGATCAGCCCCAGCATTTT
cdr3_aa: CASSLNPMGDQPQHF

clone_size: .
j_call: TRBJ1-5
d_call: TRBD1
v_call: TRBV30
cdr3_nt: TGTGCCTGGGAGTCCCCAGGGGGCATGGGGAATCAGCCCCAGCATTTT
cdr3_aa: CAWESPGGMGNQPQHF

clone_size: .
j_call: TRBJ1-5
d_call: TRBD1
v_call: TRBV10-3
cdr3_nt: TGTGCCATCGGAACAGGGGTTATGGGCAATCAGCCCCAGCATTTT
cdr3_aa: CAIGTGVMGNQPQHF

clone_size: .
j_call: TRBJ2-2
d_call: .
v_call: TRBV5-1
cdr3_nt: TGCGCCAGCAGCTTACAGGGGAACACCGGGGAGCTGTTTTTT
cdr3_aa: CASSLQGNTGELFF

clone_size: once
j_call: TRBJ1-5
d_call: .
v_call: TRBV2
cdr3_nt: TGTGCCAGCAGCCCCCGGGACTCTCCTTGGAATCAGCCCCAGCATTTT
cdr3_aa: CASSPRDSPWNQPQHF

clone_size: .
j_call: TRBJ2-7
d_call: .
v_call: TRBV27
cdr3_nt: TGTGCCAGCAGCCCCTCAAAACGGGTAAGCTCCTACGAGCAGTACTTC
cdr3_aa: CASSPSKRVSSYEQYF

clone_size: many
j_call: TRBJ1-6
d_call: TRBD1
v_call: TRBV19
cdr3_nt: TGTGCCAGTAGTAAGGACAGGGTTAATTCACCCCTCCACTTT
cdr3_aa: CASSKDRVNSPLHF

clone_size: .
j_call: TRBJ2-5
d_call: TRBD1
v_call: TRBV6-6
cdr3_nt: TGTGCCAGCAGTTACCCGGGACAGGGGGAGACCCAGTACTTC
cdr3_aa: CASSYPGQGETQYF

clone_size: .
j_call: TRBJ1-6
d_call: .
v_call: TRBV7-2
cdr3_nt: TGTGCCAGCAGAACACAGGGCACGCTATATAATTCACCCCTCCACTTT
cdr3_aa: CASRTQGTLYNSPLHF

clone_size: .
j_call: TRBJ1-2
d_call: .
v_call: TRBV7-9
cdr3_nt: TGTGCCAGCAGCCAACACGGGAACGGCTACACCTTC
cdr3_aa: CASSQHGNGYTF

clone_size: .
j_call: TRBJ2-3
d_call: TRBD2
v_call: TRBV9
cdr3_nt: TGTGCCAGCAGCGTAGGAAGCGGGGGGAGCACAGATACGCAGTATTTT
cdr3_aa: CASSVGSGGSTDTQYF

clone_size: .
j_call: TRBJ1-1
d_call: .
v_call: TRBV5-1
cdr3_nt: TGCGCCAGCAGCTTGGCCTTAGGGAGGGCGGGCACTGAAGCTTTCTTT
cdr3_aa: CASSLALGRAGTEAFF

clone_size: .
j_call: TRBJ2-7
d_call: TRBD2
v_call: TRBV7-2
cdr3_nt: TGTGCCAGCAGCTTAGTTGAGCGGGGGACCTACGAGCAGTACTTC
cdr3_aa: CASSLVERGTYEQYF

clone_size: .
j_call: TRBJ1-5
d_call: TRBD1
v_call: TRBV5-5
cdr3_nt: TGTGCCAGCAGCCCGGACAGGGGGCCATCTCAAGGACAGCCCCAGCATTTT
cdr3_aa: CASSPDRGPSQGQPQHF

clone_size: few
j_call: TRBJ1-2
d_call: .
v_call: TRBV30
cdr3_nt: TGTGCCTGGGTGACACAAAACTTCCTCTATGGCTACACCTTC
cdr3_aa: CAWVTQNFLYGYTF

clone_size: .
j_call: TRBJ1-3
d_call: .
v_call: TRBV30
cdr3_nt: TGTGCCTGGAGTGTAAGCGCAGGCGCCTGGAGGAACACCATATATTTT
cdr3_aa: CAWSVSAGAWRNTIYF

clone_size: .
j_call: TRBJ1-2
d_call: TRBD1
v_call: TRBV19
cdr3_nt: TGTGCCAGTAGTATCGTCCTACGCAGGGGGCATGGCTACACCTTC
cdr3_aa: CASSIVLRRGHGYTF

clone_size: once
j_call: TRBJ1-5
d_call: .
v_call: TRBV2
cdr3_nt: TGTGCCAGCAGTGAAGGGGGCCCGGCGCATCAGCCCCAGCATTTT
cdr3_aa: CASSEGGPAHQPQHF

clone_size: .
j_call: TRBJ1-2
d_call: .
v_call: TRBV13
cdr3_nt: TGTGCCAGCAGCATACAGAATATTAACTATGGCTACACCTTC
cdr3_aa: CASSIQNINYGYTF

clone_size: .
j_call: TRBJ1-1
d_call: .
v_call: TRBV4-1
cdr3_nt: TGCGCCAGCAGCCAAGACCCCGCGGCCCCAGGGCACACTGAAGCTTTCTTT
cdr3_aa: CASSQDPAAPGHTEAFF